A single sample is the source of the 20 T cell receptor beta chains below, sequenced in a study of cytomegalovirus exposure and HLA in healthy donors (dated by TCRdb to 2015 to 2018). Library construction relied on the immunoSEQ multiplex PCR assay. TCRdb limited this immuneACCESS table to in-frame rearrangements with V and J called. A share of clones is missing; checked studies link under half to unresolved V genes, and the rest is unexplained. The sample table shows some 130,000 clones, and approximately 80% are seen once. In total, the top ten clones hold 30% of the sample. The specimen sequenced was PBMCs. Receptors originate from a man in his thirties or forties in good health and CMV-seropositive.

In this sample, this clone turned up many times. The chain has TRBV19 and TRBJ2-5; 8 bases match TRBD1. The V and J ends lost 5 bases and 2 bases, in that order; junction bases with no gene match: 7. The length of the CDR3 is 15 residues. Per germline, CDR1 LNHDA and CDR2 SQIVND (reference sequence). The CDR3 sequence is CASSPTGGWQETQYF. In DNA form, the CDR3 reads TGTGCCAGTAGTCCAACAGGGGGGTGGCAAGAGACCCAGTACTTC. Supplemented by reference TRBV19 and TRBJ2-5, the full variable domain reads DGGITQSPKYLFRKEGQNVTLSCEQNLNHDAMYWYRQDPGQGLRLIYYSQIVNDFQKGDIAEGYSVSREKKESFPLTVTSAQKNPTAFYLCASSPTGGWQETQYFGPGTRLLVL.

The rearrangement links TRBV7-9 to TRBJ2-1; 7 bases are shared with TRBD1. V shed 5 bases, J shed 0 bases, and the junction held 1 base outside the gene matches. The germline gives CDR1 SEHNR, CDR2 FQNEAQ (reference sequence). CDR3 length equals 14 residues. The CDR3 sequence: CASSAGGSYNEQFF. CDR3 DNA sequence: TGTGCCAGCAGCGCAGGGGGCTCCTACAATGAGCAGTTCTTC.

The V gene is TRBV6-6, the J gene TRBJ1-3, with D unclear. The germline V gene encodes CDR1 MNHNY and CDR2 SVGAGI (reference sequence). The CDR3 extends over 14 amino acids. Trimming took off 7 bases at V and 4 bases at J, with 14 bases between the two ends. The CDR3 reads CASNLGGSGNTIYF. CDR3 sequence (DNA): TGTGCCAGCAATTTAGGAGGGTCGGGAAACACCATATATTTT.

In its sample, this clone was seen a few times. V and J are TRBV7-2 and TRBJ2-1, with a possible D match to TRBD2 (6 bases). The CDR3 totals 13 residues. V lost 1 base and J lost 15, with 16 bases in between. Germline CDR1 reads SGHTA; CDR2 reads FQGNSA. The CDR3 loop is CASSLGYDGTPFF. The CDR3, as DNA: TGTGCCAGCAGCTTAGGGTACGACGGGACTCCGTTCTTC.

The chain uses TRBV13 and TRBJ2-1, with TRBD2 matching over 7 bases. This CDR3 spans 16 amino acids. The V and J ends lost 7 bases and 4 bases, in that order; junction bases with no gene match: 13. CDR1 and CDR2 (germline): PRHDT, FYEKMQ (reference sequence). CDR3 coding DNA: TGTGCCAGCACCCAGTCTCTCAAAGCGGGATACAATGAGCAGTTCTTC. It encodes CASTQSLKAGYNEQFF.

This clone was picked up one time. This chain uses TRBV2 with TRBJ2-1, with 10 bases aligning to TRBD2. Per germline, CDR1 SNHLY and CDR2 FYNNEI. This CDR3 is built from 14 residues. V was pared by 10 bases and J by 5 bases, with 8 bases of the junction left unmatched. DNA of the CDR3: TGTGCCACCAAGACTAGCGGGTTAAACAATGAGCAGTTCTTC. Protein product: CATKTSGLNNEQFF. The full variable domain, completed using reference TRBV2 and TRBJ2-1, is EPEVTQTPSHQVTQMGQEVILRCVPISNHLYFYWYRQILGQKVEFLVSFYNNEISEKSEIFDDQFSVERPDGSNFTLKIRSTKLEDSAMYFCATKTSGLNNEQFFGPGTRLTVL.

In DNA form, the CDR3 reads TGTGCCTCGGGTTCGGCGGGAAGGGGCTACACCTTC. This gives the protein CASGSAGRGYTF. V is TRBV7-6 and J is TRBJ1-2; D gene unclear. Germline V gives CDR1 SGHVS, CDR2 FNYEAQ. The germline V and J ends were trimmed by 11 bases and 8 bases, with 18 bases remaining between them. There are 12 residues in the CDR3.

This clone was seen only once. This chain links TRBV10-3 with TRBJ2-3, with D perhaps TRBD2 (5 bases). Germline values: CDR1 ENHRY, CDR2 SYGVKD. The CDR3 consists of 15 residues. V lost 7 bases and J lost 6, with 20 bases in between. CDR3 coding DNA: TGTGCCATCACCAAGGACGGAGGAGGTACGGATACGCAGTATTTT. Translated: CAITKDGGGTDTQYF.

J is TRBJ2-7 and V is TRBV7-9; 11 bases are shared with TRBD1. V gave up 5 bases and J gave up 0 bases; unmatched junction bases: 6. CDR3 length: 16 residues. The V gene's germline CDR1 is SEHNR and CDR2 FQNEAQ (reference sequence). CDR3 loop: CASSPGTGGASYEQYF. The DNA for the CDR3 is TGTGCCAGCAGCCCCGGGACAGGGGGGGCCTCCTACGAGCAGTACTTC. The whole variable domain, filled in from reference TRBV7-9 and TRBJ2-7, reads DTGVSQNPRHKITKRGQNVTFRCDPISEHNRLYWYRQTLGQGPEFLTYFQNEAQLEKSRLLSDRFSAERPKGSFSTLEIQRTEQGDSAMYLCASSPGTGGASYEQYFGPGTRLTVT.

This clone has a count of ten or more. The chain is built from TRBV7-3 and TRBJ2-2, with D uncertain. The CDR3 covers 18 residues. Deletions cut 2 bases from V and 6 bases from J, with 22 bases between. The germline V gene has CDR1 SGHTA and CDR2 FQGTGA. The CDR3 nucleotides read TGTGCCAGCAGCTTAGGTCCGCCTCCGGTGGTGATCGCCGGGGAGCTGTTTTTT. It yields the protein CASSLGPPPVVIAGELFF.

The chain joins TRBV6-1 to TRBJ1-5, with 8 positions matching TRBD1. Trimming took 6 bases from V and 0 from J; bases not matched to a gene: 4. Germline V lookup: CDR1 MNHNS, CDR2 SASEGT. There are 15 residues in the CDR3. The CDR3 spells CASSGTGDSNQPQHF. The CDR3 coding sequence is TGTGCCAGCAGCGGGACAGGAGATAGCAATCAGCCCCAGCATTTT.

The chain is built from TRBV7-8 and TRBJ1-1, with no clear D. The CDR3 is made up of 12 amino acids. The V gene lost 8 bases and the J gene lost 1 base, with 8 bases spanning the gap. CDR1 and CDR2 (germline): SGHVS, FQNEAQ. The CDR3 sequence: CASAEGNTEAFF. The CDR3, as DNA: TGTGCCAGCGCCGAGGGGAACACTGAAGCTTTCTTT.

The chain is built from TRBV9 and TRBJ1-2; D is unclear. Trimming cost V 5 bases and J 3 bases, with 14 bases left between them. Germline assignment: CDR1 SGDLS and CDR2 YYNGEE. This CDR3 comprises 14 residues. This CDR3 reads CASRSGGRDYGYTF. The CDR3 DNA reads TGTGCCAGCAGGTCGGGAGGCCGAGACTATGGCTACACCTTC.

Only a few counts were recorded for this clone. The rearrangement uses TRBV7-8 and TRBJ1-2; 8 nucleotides match TRBD1. V gave up 5 bases and J gave up 3 bases; unmatched junction bases: 5. The germline gives CDR1 SGHVS, CDR2 FQNEAQ. The CDR3 is 14 residues long. The CDR3 DNA reads TGTGCCAGCAGCCCGGACAGGGTTGACTATGGCTACACCTTC. Amino acid sequence: CASSPDRVDYGYTF.

This chain links TRBV6-1 with TRBJ1-2; 8 positions match TRBD1. CDR1 and CDR2 from the germline V gene are MNHNS and SASEGT. The CDR3 sequence is 12 residues long. The V gene end was trimmed by 8 bases and the J gene end by 8 bases; junction bases not matched to a gene: 7. CDR3 residues: CASRPGQGGYTF. In nucleotides, the CDR3 is TGTGCCAGCCGACCCGGACAGGGCGGCTACACCTTC.

The genes are TRBV5-4 and TRBJ2-7; 7 bases are a match to TRBD1. The CDR3 totals 13 residues. Germline-derived CDR1 and CDR2 are SGHNT and YYREEE (reference sequence). The V gene end was trimmed by 4 bases and the J gene end by 3 bases; junction bases not matched to a gene: 4. The chain's CDR3 is CASSRTGLYEQYF. The CDR3 DNA reads as TGTGCCAGCAGCCGGACAGGTCTCTACGAGCAGTACTTC.

The CDR3 protein is CASSIDLEETQYF. In DNA, the CDR3 is TGTGCCAGTAGTATAGATTTAGAGGAGACCCAGTACTTC. This chain connects TRBV19 to TRBJ2-5; D unclear. The CDR3 is 13 amino acids. The V end was cut by 0 bases, the J end by 5 bases, with 7 bases between. Germline V gives CDR1 LNHDA, CDR2 SQIVND (reference sequence).

The genes are TRBV15 and TRBJ1-1; no firm D call. V was pared by 5 bases and J by 4 bases, with 23 bases between. The CDR3 sequence is 17 residues long. In germline, CDR1 is LNHNV, CDR2 YYDKDF (reference sequence). The CDR3 DNA follows: TGTGCCACCAGCTTAAGAGGGTGGGGATCATTGTCCACTGAAGCTTTCTTT. Translating gives CATSLRGWGSLSTEAFF.

The count of this clone is one. At one end the junction does not follow the germline gene, possibly because of a read error. The CDR3 region has the DNA TGTGCCAGCAGACTTCTTGGTGGGACAATCTTC. Translating it yields CASRLLGGTIF. The gene calls are TRBV28 and TRBJ1-2; D is possibly TRBD1 (6 bases). The germline gives CDR1 MDHEN, CDR2 SYDVKM. This CDR3 region has 11 residues.

The gene calls are TRBV25-1 and TRBJ2-7, with 7 nucleotides matching TRBD1. Germline CDR1 and CDR2: MGHDK and SYGVNS. This CDR3 is 13 amino acids long. V lost 7 bases to trimming and J lost 3 bases; unmatched junction nucleotides: 6. CDR3: CASTSGTDYEQYF. The CDR3 bases are TGTGCCAGCACGTCCGGGACAGACTACGAGCAGTACTTC.